This entry lists 25 T cell receptor beta chains sequenced from one sample in a study of regulatory T cells in long-lasting Graves disease. CDR3-region Arm-PCR and iRepertoire HTBI primers produced the TCR beta libraries. MiXCR, applied by TCRdb to the multiplex PCR reads, yields one record per CDR3 protein. The sample includes approximately 400,000 distinct CDR3 sequences, about an eighth of them seen just once. Time point denoted: newly diagnosed GD, antithyroid drugs for less than 3 months. RNA isolated from PBMCs was used to make the TCR library. These data also featured in a second study, about T cells in Graves' hyperthyroidism and ophthalmopathy.

This material consisted of peripheral blood mononuclear cells (PBMCs), taken at new diagnosis, from a patient treated with antithyroid drugs. The source is a woman aged 18-29 years with Graves disease.

The genes are TRBV19 and TRBJ2-3; 10 bases line up with TRBD2. The germline gives CDR1 LNHDA, CDR2 SQIVND (reference sequence). Germline trimming cut 3 bases from V and 0 bases from J; bases unmatched to any gene: 6. There are 17 residues in the CDR3. DNA of the CDR3: TGTGCCAGTAGTATTGCTCTGACTAGCGGGAGCACAGATACGCAGTATTTT. It encodes CASSIALTSGSTDTQYF. Filled out from reference TRBV19 and TRBJ2-3, the complete variable domain reads DGGITQSPKYLFRKEGQNVTLSCEQNLNHDAMYWYRQDPGQGLRLIYYSQIVNDFQKGDIAEGYSVSREKKESFPLTVTSAQKNPTAFYLCASSIALTSGSTDTQYFGPGTRLTVL.

This clonotype has ten or more counts. The rearrangement links TRBV12-3 or TRBV12-4 to TRBJ1-2; D possibly corresponds to TRBD1 (5 bases). The CDR3 contains 13 residues. V lost 7 bases and J 6 bases, leaving 15 bases between the germline ends. The CDR3 DNA follows: TGTGCCAGCATGACCCCAGGGTTCGATGGCTACACCTTC. As protein: CASMTPGFDGYTF.

V is TRBV6-2 or TRBV6-3 and J is TRBJ1-5; the match to TRBD1 covers 8 bases. CDR3 length equals 18 residues. Germline V gene lookup returns CDR1 MNHEY and CDR2 SVGEGT. With V trimmed by 5 bases and J by 0 bases, 12 bases remained unmatched. CDR3 loop: CASSRPGQVFPSNQPQHF. The CDR3 nucleotides read TGTGCCAGCAGTCGTCCGGGACAGGTATTTCCTAGCAATCAGCCCCAGCATTTT.

Worth noting for this clonotype: This may be a read error, as it is one base from a much larger clone. The genes are TRBV28 and TRBJ2-1, with 7 bases identical to TRBD2. With 8 bases clipped from V and 10 bases from J, the junction kept 8 bases outside the gene matches. The germline gives CDR1 MDHEN, CDR2 SYDVKM. This CDR3 comprises 12 residues. The CDR3 loop is CASQFGRYEQFF. CDR3 in DNA: TGTGCCAGCCAATTCGGGAGGTACGAGCAGTTCTTC.

This clonotype was seen ten or more times. The rearrangement uses TRBV5-1 and TRBJ2-1, with 9 bases identical to TRBD2. This CDR3 region has 15 residues. Trimming removed 5 bases from V and 9 bases from J; junction bases left unmatched: 12. Germline CDR1 and CDR2: SGHRS and YFSETQ. This CDR3 is CASSTGLARRFEQFF. The CDR3 nucleotides are TGCGCCAGCAGTACGGGACTAGCTCGTCGTTTTGAGCAGTTCTTC.

This chain uses TRBV7-8 with TRBJ2-5, with no clear D. V shed 5 bases and J shed 0 bases, with 7 bases lying between them. The CDR3 is made up of 13 amino acids. Germline V gene lookup returns CDR1 SGHVS and CDR2 FQNEAQ. CDR3 coding DNA: TGTGCCAGCAGCCAAAAGTACCAAGAGACCCAGTACTTC. Translation: CASSQKYQETQYF.

This clonotype came up a few times. The V gene is TRBV7-2, the J gene TRBJ1-2; TRBD1 might be the D (6 bases). Trimming took off 2 bases at V and 4 bases at J, with 14 bases between the two ends. Germline CDR1 is SGHTA and CDR2 is FQGNSA. The CDR3 contains 15 residues. CDR3 amino acids: CASSLTGIRGYGYTF. The CDR3 nucleotides are TGTGCCAGCAGCTTAACAGGGATTCGAGGCTATGGCTACACCTTC.

In this sample, this clonotype turned up many times. This rearrangement joins TRBV7-8 to TRBJ1-1; D is ambiguous. The CDR3 consists of 14 residues. Germline values: CDR1 SGHVS, CDR2 FQNEAQ. With 3 bases removed from V and 12 bases from J, the gap between germline ends came to 20 bases. The CDR3 sequence is CASSLSVRGSGTFF. In nucleotides, the CDR3 is TGTGCCAGCAGCTTGAGCGTACGGGGTTCTGGGACTTTCTTT. The whole variable domain, filled in from reference TRBV7-8 and TRBJ1-1, reads GAGVSQSPRYKVAKRGQDVALRCDPISGHVSLFWYQQALGQGPEFLTYFQNEAQLDKSGLPSDRFFAERPEGSVSTLKIQRTQQEDSAVYLCASSLSVRGSGTFFGQGTRLTVV.

This clonotype appeared many times. The rearrangement links TRBV11-1 to TRBJ1-1, with D perhaps TRBD1 (5 bases). The CDR3 is 15 amino acids. CDR1 SGHAT and CDR2 FQDESV come from the germline V gene (reference sequence). Trimming stripped 4 bases from V and 1 base from J, with 13 bases between. This CDR3 reads CASSSERGRNTEAFF. CDR3 DNA: TGTGCCAGCAGCTCAGAGCGGGGGAGGAACACTGAAGCTTTCTTT.

This clonotype was counted ten times or more. This sequence joins TRBV20-1 and TRBJ2-5, with 8 bases that match TRBD2. The CDR3 spans 15 residues. CDR1 and CDR2 from the germline V gene are DFQATT and SNEGSKA (reference sequence). J gave up 2 bases and V 2 bases, and 7 bases lay outside the gene matches. The chain's CDR3 is CSARIASGLQETQYF. The CDR3 DNA follows: TGCAGTGCTAGAATCGCTAGCGGGCTTCAAGAGACCCAGTACTTC.

There are many counts of this clonotype. The gene calls are TRBV9 and TRBJ2-3; 7 bases are shared with TRBD1. J gave up 0 bases and V 4 bases, and 8 bases lay outside the gene matches. Germline assignment: CDR1 SGDLS and CDR2 YYNGEE. The CDR3 is 16 residues long. The CDR3 DNA reads as TGTGCCAGCAGCTCAACCCCGGGACAGAGCACAGATACGCAGTATTTT. Translated: CASSSTPGQSTDTQYF.

This clonotype was detected many times. The rearrangement joins TRBV12-3 or TRBV12-4 to TRBJ1-1; maybe TRBD1 (5 bases). Trimming left V 3 bases short and J 0 bases short, with 8 bases between. The length of the CDR3 is 14 residues. CDR3 DNA sequence: TGTGCCAGCAGTTTTGACAGTTTGAACACTGAAGCTTTCTTT. Encoded protein: CASSFDSLNTEAFF.

There are many counts of this clonotype. V is TRBV2 and J is TRBJ1-5; D gene uncertain. Germline lookup yields CDR1 SNHLY and CDR2 FYNNEI. The CDR3 spans 15 residues. Trimming cost V 7 bases and J 0 bases, with 13 bases left between them. CDR3 loop: CASKGLPYSNQPQHF. The CDR3 DNA reads TGTGCCAGCAAAGGGTTGCCATATAGCAATCAGCCCCAGCATTTT.

This clonotype was counted many times. The chain joins TRBV7-2 to TRBJ2-1, with 7 bases identical to TRBD2. CDR3 length: 15 amino acids. Per germline, CDR1 SGHTA and CDR2 FQGNSA. V lost 4 bases to trimming and J lost 6 bases; unmatched junction nucleotides: 9. The CDR3: CASSSRGTNLNEQFF. The CDR3 nucleotides are TGTGCCAGCAGCTCGAGAGGGACTAACCTCAATGAGCAGTTCTTC.

This clonotype was observed many times. The chain joins TRBV5-1 to TRBJ2-2; perhaps TRBD1 as D (5 bases). CDR1 and CDR2 from the germline V gene are SGHRS and YFSETQ. The CDR3 contains 16 residues. The ends were cut back, 4 bases at V and 1 base at J, with 14 bases in the middle. The CDR3 DNA reads TGCGCCAGCAGCCCCCGACAGATACTGAACACCGGGGAGCTGTTTTTT. Amino acids: CASSPRQILNTGELFF.

This clonotype turned up a few times. The CDR3 loop is CASSYAYFTANYGYTF. CDR3 in DNA: TGTGCCAGCAGTTACGCTTATTTTACAGCTAACTATGGCTACACCTTC. The chain carries TRBV6-5 and TRBJ1-2; no reliable D call. Deletions cut 2 bases from V and 0 bases from J, with 13 bases between. Germline values: CDR1 MNHEY, CDR2 SVGAGI. The CDR3 totals 16 residues.

This clonotype was seen only a few times. This chain connects TRBV12-3 or TRBV12-4 to TRBJ1-2, with a possible D match to TRBD1 (6 bases). V lost 6 bases and J lost 2, with 10 bases in between. The CDR3 covers 13 residues. This CDR3 reads CASSTGMNYGYTF. The CDR3 bases are TGTGCCAGCAGCACAGGGATGAACTATGGCTACACCTTC.

This clonotype was seen ten or more times. The chain has TRBV5-6 and TRBJ1-6; maybe TRBD1 (5 bases). This CDR3 spans 18 amino acids. The ends were cut back, 3 bases at V and 8 bases at J, with 24 bases in the middle. Germline CDR1 SGHDT, CDR2 YYEEEE. This CDR3 reads CASSWSLRRDVVDSPLHF. The CDR3 coding sequence is TGTGCCAGCAGCTGGAGCCTGCGCAGGGATGTGGTGGATTCACCCCTCCACTTT.

This clonotype was seen many times. The V gene is TRBV28, the J gene TRBJ2-1; 11 bases are shared with TRBD2. After removal of 6 bases from V and 8 bases from J, the junction contained 12 bases not matched to a gene. The CDR3 covers 16 residues. Germline V gene lookup returns CDR1 MDHEN and CDR2 SYDVKM. As DNA, the CDR3 is TGTGCCAGCAGGGGGTCGTATAGCGGGAGGGCCGATGAGCAGTTCTTC. This encodes CASRGSYSGRADEQFF.

The chain is built from TRBV2 and TRBJ1-1; weak D call: TRBD1 (5 bases). This CDR3 has 12 residues. CDR1 is SNHLY and CDR2 is FYNNEI in the germline V gene. Here the CDR3 reads CDRLDRNTEAFF. In nucleotides, the CDR3 is TGTGACAGATTAGACAGGAACACTGAAGCTTTCTTT. Together with reference TRBV2 and TRBJ1-1, the CDR3 gives the full variable domain: EPEVTQTPSHQVTQMGQEVILRCVPISNHLYFYWYRQILGQKVEFLVSFYNNEISEKSEIFDDQFSVERPDGSNFTLKIRSTKLEDSAMYFCDRLDRNTEAFFGQGTRLTVV.

The chain carries TRBV2 and TRBJ2-1, with 9 nucleotides matching TRBD2. Per the germline V gene, CDR1 is SNHLY and CDR2 is FYNNEI. This CDR3 is 15 amino acids long. With 3 bases clipped from V and 3 bases from J, the junction kept 3 bases outside the gene matches. The chain's CDR3 is CASSEGSGGYNEQFF. In DNA, the CDR3 is TGTGCCAGCAGTGAGGGTAGCGGGGGCTACAATGAGCAGTTCTTC.

On this clonotype itself: One base separates it from a far larger clone, so it is likely a read error. V gene TRBV2 combines with J gene TRBJ2-7, with D perhaps matching TRBD1 or TRBD2 (5 bases each). The J call may be mistaken, given a closer DNA end match to TRBJ2-3. Per the germline V gene, CDR1 is SNHLY and CDR2 is FYNNEI. The CDR3 loop spans 14 amino acids. The CDR3 region is CASSEMGVADTQYF. The CDR3 nucleotides are TGTGCCAGCAGTGAAATGGGGGTGGCAGATACGCAGTATTTT.

This clonotype was seen ten or more times. The rearrangement uses TRBV11-1 and TRBJ2-7; 8 nucleotides align to TRBD2. The CDR3 has 15 residues. V was clipped by 3 bases and J by 5 bases; unmatched bases: 9. Germline CDR1 reads SGHAT; CDR2 reads FQDESV (reference sequence). The CDR3 region is CASSFVSFGGDEQYF. The CDR3 coding sequence is TGTGCCAGCAGCTTCGTATCGTTCGGGGGGGACGAGCAGTACTTC.

This clonotype has more than one count but fewer than ten. The J gene is TRBJ1-2, the V gene TRBV7-8; TRBD1 matches 11 bases. The CDR3 has 13 amino acids. Germline assignment: CDR1 SGHVS and CDR2 FQNEAQ. The V segment lost 4 bases and the J segment 10 bases; nucleotides outside the gene matches: 5. This CDR3 reads CASSSGTGGLYTF. The CDR3 DNA sequence: TGTGCCAGCAGCTCCGGGACAGGGGGGCTCTACACCTTC.

The chain employs TRBV6-1 and TRBJ1-5; D is uncertain. The CDR3 totals 17 residues. Between the trimmed V and J ends, which lost 3 bases and 8 bases, there was a span of 23 bases. The V gene's germline CDR1 is MNHNS and CDR2 SASEGT. CDR3 protein: CASSDASIGRISKPQHF. Written as DNA, the CDR3 is TGTGCCAGCAGTGATGCATCGATAGGGCGAATTAGTAAGCCCCAGCATTTT.